This TCR beta chain was recorded in a study of blood T cell repertoires in COVID-19. Study at large: The United States, Italy and Spain were the sources of the acute and convalescent COVID-19 samples. PBMCs, B-cell-depleted T cells, or T cells were the source of the cDNA or gDNA that made up the material.

This study enrolled people aged about 18 to 100 from around 25 US geographic areas. Cohorts were based on clinical histories the participants reported. Sequencing was performed with immunoSEQ multiplex PCR; in TCRdb, only in-frame clones are kept and a portion is missing. The sample yields just over 250,000 clones, about 81% seen once. V lost 3 bases and J lost 5, with 14 bases in between. The CDR3 covers 15 residues. Per the germline V gene, CDR1 is LNHDA and CDR2 is SQIVND (reference sequence). Sample: PBMCs or T cells enriched from blood (not recorded which). The source is a man aged 25-45 years with acute COVID-19. The chain carries TRBV19 and TRBJ2-1; D is possibly TRBD1 (5 bases). This chain's CDR3 is CASSMGQGSHNEQFF. The DNA of the CDR3 is TGTGCCAGTAGTATGGGGCAGGGTTCCCACAATGAGCAGTTCTTC.